Following are 13 T cell receptor beta chains from one sample sequenced in a study of OX40 agonist ivuxolimab in advanced cancers. Sequenced by immunoSEQ multiplex PCR; TCRdb stores in-frame clones only, minus some. This repertoire shows approximately 35,000 clones, over 60% found once; its top ten account for approximately 20%. Sequenced here: CD4+ or CD8+ T cells sorted from blood, sampled in a trial of the OX40 agonist ivuxolimab. These receptors originate from an adult with an advanced solid tumor such as melanoma, head and neck, liver or kidney cancer.

V usage is TRBV20-1 and J usage is TRBJ2-1, with unresolved D. There are 11 residues in the CDR3. Per germline, CDR1 DFQATT and CDR2 SNEGSKA (reference sequence). V was pared by 1 base and J by 6 bases, with 4 bases between. The CDR3 bases are TGCAGTGCTAGAGGAGCCAATGAGCAGTTCTTC. The encoded protein is CSARGANEQFF.

The J gene is TRBJ1-1, the V gene TRBV15, with D perhaps TRBD1 (5 bases). The V gene's germline CDR1 is LNHNV and CDR2 YYDKDF (reference sequence). Trimming stripped 0 bases from V and 1 base from J, with 12 bases between. This CDR3 contains 16 residues. The CDR3 coding sequence is TGTGCCACCAGCAGAGATGAGCTCCAGGGGAACACTGAAGCTTTCTTT. Translation: CATSRDELQGNTEAFF.

The V gene is TRBV6-4, the J gene TRBJ1-5; no clear D. CDR1 and CDR2 (germline): MRHNA, SNTAGT. The CDR3 has 10 residues. V was clipped by 3 bases and J by 8 bases, with 2 bases between them. The CDR3 here is CASSDEPQHF. Written as DNA, the CDR3 is TGTGCCAGCAGTGATGAGCCCCAGCATTTT.

This sequence joins TRBV2 and TRBJ2-5; the match to TRBD1 covers 7 bases. The CDR3 extends over 13 amino acids. J was trimmed by 6 bases and V by 7 bases; bases with no gene match: 8. Germline V gives CDR1 SNHLY, CDR2 FYNNEI. The CDR3 loop is CASNEGAVKTQYF. The CDR3, as DNA: TGTGCCAGCAATGAGGGGGCTGTAAAGACCCAGTACTTC.

J is TRBJ1-1 and V is TRBV10-3; D not resolved. Per germline, CDR1 ENHRY and CDR2 SYGVKD. V was clipped by 0 bases and J by 3 bases, with 11 bases between them. The CDR3 totals 15 residues. The CDR3 loop reads CAISESGAGYTEAFF. In DNA form, the CDR3 reads TGTGCCATCAGTGAGTCGGGTGCGGGGTACACTGAAGCTTTCTTT.

The chain recombines TRBV2 with TRBJ1-6; D not resolved. With 7 bases removed from V and 0 bases from J, the gap between germline ends came to 4 bases. This CDR3 has 13 amino acids. The germline V gene encodes CDR1 SNHLY and CDR2 FYNNEI. The CDR3 DNA is TGTGCCAGCAAGAGCTCCTATAATTCACCCCTCCACTTT. It specifies CASKSSYNSPLHF.

The chain employs TRBV25-1 and TRBJ1-2; D possibly corresponds to TRBD1 (5 bases). The ends were cut back, 8 bases at V and 0 bases at J, with 13 bases in the middle. From germline, CDR1 is MGHDK and CDR2 SYGVNS. The CDR3 runs to 14 residues. The CDR3 coding sequence is TGTGCCAGCGTTCGGGCAGGGACTAACTATGGCTACACCTTC. Translation: CASVRAGTNYGYTF.

The chain employs TRBV11-2 and TRBJ2-5, with TRBD2 as a possible D gene (5 bases). Germline V gives CDR1 SGHAT, CDR2 FQNNGV. CDR3 length equals 15 residues. The V and J ends lost 5 bases and 1 base respectively, with 14 bases between them. Here the CDR3 reads CASSPRRQIQETQYF. CDR3 DNA: TGTGCCAGCAGCCCCCGGAGGCAGATCCAAGAGACCCAGTACTTC.

V and J are TRBV6-6 and TRBJ2-7, with 13 nucleotides matching TRBD2. V shed 5 bases, J shed 2 bases, and the junction held 3 bases outside the gene matches. There are 15 residues in the CDR3. From germline, CDR1 is MNHNY and CDR2 SVGAGI (reference sequence). The CDR3 coding sequence is TGTGCCAGCAGTGTCACTAGCGGGGGGGCCTACGAGCAGTACTTC. It codes for CASSVTSGGAYEQYF.

This sequence joins TRBV4-1 and TRBJ1-4; D remains ambiguous. The CDR3 spans 15 residues. The V end was cut by 4 bases, the J end by 7 bases, with 16 bases between. The germline gives CDR1 MGHRA, CDR2 YSYEKL. CDR3 sequence reads: CASSPRLQRGEKLFF. The CDR3, as DNA: TGCGCCAGCAGCCCACGCCTCCAGCGCGGTGAAAAACTGTTTTTT.

The rearrangement links TRBV18 to TRBJ1-2; TRBD1 aligns across 10 bases. J was trimmed by 6 bases and V by 3 bases; bases with no gene match: 4. The CDR3 loop spans 14 amino acids. Germline V gene data show CDR1 as KGHSH and CDR2 as LQKENI. The CDR3 coding sequence is TGTGCCAGCTCACCCTCGACAGGGGGCGATGGCTACACCTTC. Its protein is CASSPSTGGDGYTF.

The chain combines TRBV6-1 with TRBJ1-2, with 7 bases aligning to TRBD1. This CDR3 has 15 residues. V was pared by 11 bases and J by 4 bases, with 16 bases of the junction left unmatched. Looked up from germline, CDR1 is MNHNS and CDR2 is SASEGT. The CDR3 sequence is CAGLLWDRKSYGYTF. In nucleotides, the CDR3 is TGTGCCGGACTACTCTGGGACAGAAAAAGCTATGGCTACACCTTC.

The chain combines TRBV29-1 with TRBJ1-4, with 7 nucleotides matching TRBD1. J was trimmed by 8 bases and V by 6 bases; bases with no gene match: 12. CDR3 size: 14 residues. CDR1 SQVTM and CDR2 ANQGSEA come from the germline V gene. CDR3 sequence reads: CSVGTAYNSEKLFF. DNA for the CDR3: TGCAGCGTCGGGACAGCCTACAACTCGGAAAAACTGTTTTTT.